Shown below are 13 T cell receptor beta chains from a single sample sequenced in a study of blood T cell repertoires in COVID-19. TCRdb's copy holds only in-frame clones and misses some; the assay was immunoSEQ multiplex PCR. The sample consists of some 40,000 clones, roughly 80% of them appearing once. The sample was peripheral blood. The receptors derive from a man aged 50 or older with active or convalescent COVID-19.

The chain is built from TRBV5-1 and TRBJ1-4; 7 positions match TRBD1. This CDR3 is built from 14 residues. Germline V lookup: CDR1 SGHRS, CDR2 YFSETQ. Germline trimming cut 4 bases from V and 3 bases from J; bases unmatched to any gene: 3. The CDR3 DNA is TGCGCCAGCAGCCGGGACAGCCCTAATGAAAAACTGTTTTTT. This gives the protein CASSRDSPNEKLFF.

As to this clone: The CDR3 ends on some other residue instead of the conserved phenylalanine or tryptophan, so this is likely a read error. The limits of the CDR3 on the DNA are not certain, so only TCRdb's listed CDR3 is given. The gene calls are TRBV9 and TRBJ2-3; the table's D gene call, TRBD2, was not cross checked with the DNA. 12 amino acids form the CDR3, both terminal residues included. Germline-derived CDR1 and CDR2 are SGDLS and YYNGEE. CDR3 sequence: CASSVRASGGPE.

V and J are TRBV4-2 and TRBJ1-3, with D perhaps TRBD1 (5 bases). Germline V gene lookup returns CDR1 LGHNA and CDR2 YNFKEQ. The V gene lost 3 bases and the J gene lost 1 base, with 10 bases spanning the gap. CDR3 length equals 15 residues. CDR3 amino acids: CASSQVTVSGNTIYF. The CDR3 nucleotides read TGTGCCAGCAGCCAGGTGACAGTTTCTGGAAACACCATATATTTT.

J is TRBJ1-1 and V is TRBV14, with TRBD1 as a possible D gene (5 bases). The CDR3 has 17 amino acids. The germline gives CDR1 SGHDN, CDR2 FVKESK. Trimming stripped 0 bases from V and 1 base from J, with 15 bases between. CDR3 loop: CASSQDLWGAGNTEAFF. CDR3 bases: TGTGCCAGCAGCCAAGATTTATGGGGCGCAGGGAACACTGAAGCTTTCTTT.

This sequence joins TRBV19 and TRBJ2-1; the D gene is possibly TRBD2 (7 bases). V was clipped by 4 bases and J by 10 bases, with 17 bases between them. The CDR3 runs 14 residues. Germline CDR1 reads LNHDA; CDR2 reads SQIVND (reference sequence). The CDR3 protein is CASSKQGIGGEQFF. For the CDR3, the DNA is TGTGCCAGTAGTAAACAGGGCATCGGGGGGGAGCAGTTCTTC.

The chain uses TRBV29-1 and TRBJ2-1; 9 bases agree with TRBD1. V trimming: 6 bases; J trimming: 8 bases; junction bases outside the gene matches: 8. Germline values: CDR1 SQVTM, CDR2 ANQGSEA. The CDR3 spans 13 residues. In DNA form, the CDR3 reads TGCAGCGTACGGACGGGGACAGGGTATGAGCAGTTCTTC. As protein: CSVRTGTGYEQFF.

The genes are TRBV11-2 and TRBJ1-2; 7 positions match TRBD1. CDR3 length: 14 residues. V lost 5 bases, J lost 6 bases, and 9 bases stayed unmatched. The germline V gene encodes CDR1 SGHAT and CDR2 FQNNGV. The CDR3: CASSPRQGSDGYTF. The CDR3 DNA reads TGTGCCAGCAGCCCTAGACAGGGTTCAGATGGCTACACCTTC.

This chain connects TRBV5-1 to TRBJ2-3, with D perhaps TRBD2 (5 bases). CDR1 is SGHRS, CDR2 YFSETQ, per germline. V was trimmed by 0 bases and J by 4 bases, leaving 15 bases between them. The CDR3 is made up of 16 amino acids. This CDR3 reads CASSLAGIRGSDTQYF. CDR3 nucleotide sequence: TGCGCCAGCAGCTTGGCCGGGATCAGAGGTTCAGATACGCAGTATTTT. Full variable domain (outside the CDR3, taken from reference TRBV5-1 and TRBJ2-3): KAGVTQTPRYLIKTRGQQVTLSCSPISGHRSVSWYQQTPGQGLQFLFEYFSETQRNKGNFPGRFSGRQFSNSRSEMNVSTLELGDSALYLCASSLAGIRGSDTQYFGPGTRLTVL.

The rearrangement uses TRBV14 and TRBJ2-1; 10 bases agree with TRBD2. The ends lost 6 bases at V and 5 bases at J; junction bases unmatched: 7. This CDR3 region has 15 residues. Germline CDR1 is SGHDN and CDR2 is FVKESK. The CDR3: CASSRGTSANNEQFF. For the CDR3, the DNA is TGTGCCAGCAGTCGCGGGACTAGCGCTAACAATGAGCAGTTCTTC.

The chain couples TRBV14 to TRBJ2-3, with D possibly TRBD1 on 5 matching bases. This CDR3 contains 13 residues. From germline, CDR1 is SGHDN and CDR2 FVKESK. Trimming shortened V by 10 bases and J by 0 bases, and 11 bases separated the two germline ends. The CDR3 bases are TGTGCCACCAGGGCCAGTAGCACAGATACGCAGTATTTT. Translated: CATRASSTDTQYF.

The CDR3 nucleotides are TGTGCCATCAGTGAGGAGGGAGTTACAAATTCACCCCTCCACTTT. Translated: CAISEEGVTNSPLHF. V usage is TRBV10-3 and J usage is TRBJ1-6; D not certain. Per the germline V gene, CDR1 is ENHRY and CDR2 is SYGVKD. V was trimmed by 2 bases and J by 7 bases, leaving 12 bases between them. The CDR3 is made up of 15 amino acids.

The J gene is TRBJ1-1, the V gene TRBV30, with D uncertain. The V and J ends lost 3 bases and 6 bases respectively, with 14 bases between them. CDR3 length: 13 residues. Germline CDR1 is GTSNPN and CDR2 is SVGIG (reference sequence). CDR3 nucleotide sequence: TGTGCCTGGAGAGACTACAGCGAGTCTGAAGCTTTCTTT. Amino acid sequence: CAWRDYSESEAFF.

This chain uses TRBV5-1 with TRBJ2-3; TRBD2 aligns across 10 bases. The J segment lost 1 base and the V segment lost 4 bases, leaving 6 bases of the junction unmatched. The CDR3 runs to 16 residues. In germline, CDR1 is SGHRS, CDR2 YFSETQ. CDR3 nucleotides: TGCGCCAGCAGCCGAACCGGGACTAGCGGCACAGATACGCAGTATTTT. This codes for CASSRTGTSGTDTQYF.